The T cell receptor beta chain under discussion was sequenced for a study of post-analysis software for immune sequencing data. Study outcomes and limitations: Clustering by F measure revealed strong co-clustering among samples prepared together in one batch. Compared with controls, patients had more of five TRBV segments, including TRBV5-6, TRBV5-1 and TRBV20-1.

The germline V gene encodes CDR1 MNHNY and CDR2 SVGAGI (reference sequence). V lost 6 bases to trimming and J lost 2 bases, with 7 bases between them. This CDR3 region has 12 residues. This clonotype showed up many times. Its antigen remains unknown. The TCR beta cDNA libraries carried unique molecular identifiers. Each CDR3 protein gets one entry after TCRdb re-called the PCR reads with MiXCR. Among fewer than 900,000 distinct CDR3 sequences listed, more than 45% were seen once. Source material: blood. The chain couples TRBV6-6 to TRBJ2-5; no clear D gene. This TCR was recovered from a girl aged 5-17 years with multiple sclerosis. CDR3 nucleotides: TGTGCCAGCAGCGGGCAGCAAGAGACCCAGTACTTC. Translated: CASSGQQETQYF.